This TCR beta chain was documented in a study of shared clonotypes between healthy human individuals. Study-wide findings and caveats: Sampling covered nothing but blood. Tissue TCR repertoires likely differ from those found in blood.

Clones were read by immunoSEQ multiplex PCR, and TCRdb kept only the in-frame ones, dropping some. The table shows fewer than 1.8 million clones, with about 98.5% occurring only once. As for this clone: Its target is not known.

What was sequenced was naive CD4+ T cells sorted from blood. Subset of the sample: CD45RA+ positively selected. This clonotype originated in a man in his thirties or forties in good health.

In DNA, the CDR3 is TGTGCCTGGAGTAGACCGGACGGTGAAGCTTTCTTT. Encoded protein: CAWSRPDGEAFF. The J gene is TRBJ1-1, the V gene TRBV30; D remains unclear. The germline V gene encodes CDR1 GTSNPN and CDR2 SVGIG (reference sequence). V was pared by 2 bases and J by 7 bases, with 11 bases between. The length of the CDR3 is 12 residues.